The 7 T cell receptor beta chains in this list originate from one sample, sequenced in a study of CXCR3-negative and CXCR3-positive naive CD8 T cells. Study-wide results and limits: Naive cells positive for CXCR3 carried more hydrophobic TRB CDR3s than CXCR3-negative ones.

UMI-tagged TRB cDNA libraries were built via 5' RACE. TCRdb processed the 5' RACE reads again and assigns one entry to each CDR3 protein, with no DNA. The sample's table shows 85,000 to 130,000 distinct CDR3 sequences. No antigens are known for them. Specimen: naive CXCR3+ CD8+ T cells from blood. Subset specified: CD45RO-CCR7+CD27+CD95- naive CD8+ T cells expressing CXCR3 (TNR3+). All receptors come from a human donor in good health. Some clones in this sample may be carry-over from other donors' samples.

This chain joins TRBV3-1 and TRBJ2-1; the D call from TCRdb, TRBD1, cannot be confirmed without DNA. Per germline, CDR1 LGHDT and CDR2 YNNKEL (reference sequence). The CDR3 is 19 amino acids. CDR3 region: CASSQVRERTRSGYNEQFF.

This rearrangement joins TRBV7-8 to TRBJ2-3; TCRdb indicates TRBD2, and absent DNA this call remains unverified. CDR3 length: 12 amino acids. Per the germline V gene, CDR1 is SGHVS and CDR2 is FQNEAQ. CDR3 region: CASSSIPDTQYF.

The rearrangement joins TRBV12-3 or TRBV12-4 to TRBJ1-5. There are 15 residues in the CDR3. CDR3 sequence reads: CASSYTPYSNQPQHF.

The J gene is TRBJ2-1, the V gene TRBV6-5; TCRdb picks TRBD1, but there is no DNA to check that call. There are 13 residues in the CDR3. Germline V gene sequence: CDR1 MNHEY, CDR2 SVGAGI. The chain's CDR3 is CASSWDEGGEQFF.

V is TRBV12-3 or TRBV12-4 and J is TRBJ2-1; TCRdb reports TRBD1, a call that lacks DNA to check it against. The CDR3 is made up of 14 amino acids. CDR3 sequence reads: CASSWGPGDNEQFF.

The V and J genes are TRBV20-1 and TRBJ2-5; TCRdb's assignment of TRBD1 cannot be checked, as there is no DNA. Germline V gives CDR1 DFQATT, CDR2 SNEGSKA (reference sequence). The length of the CDR3 is 14 residues. CDR3 amino acids: CSARTGTHQETQYF.

The V and J genes are TRBV28 and TRBJ1-4; the D call of TRBD1 rests on TCRdb alone, since no DNA is present to check it. CDR3 length: 17 amino acids. Germline-derived CDR1 and CDR2 are MDHEN and SYDVKM. The CDR3 loop reads CASSLGTGLGENEKLFF. The whole variable domain, filled in from reference TRBV28 and TRBJ1-4, reads DVKVTQSSRYLVKRTGEKVFLECVQDMDHENMFWYRQDPGLGLRLIYFSYDVKMKEKGDIPEGYSVSREKKERFSLILESASTNQTSMYLCASSLGTGLGENEKLFFGSGTQLSVL.